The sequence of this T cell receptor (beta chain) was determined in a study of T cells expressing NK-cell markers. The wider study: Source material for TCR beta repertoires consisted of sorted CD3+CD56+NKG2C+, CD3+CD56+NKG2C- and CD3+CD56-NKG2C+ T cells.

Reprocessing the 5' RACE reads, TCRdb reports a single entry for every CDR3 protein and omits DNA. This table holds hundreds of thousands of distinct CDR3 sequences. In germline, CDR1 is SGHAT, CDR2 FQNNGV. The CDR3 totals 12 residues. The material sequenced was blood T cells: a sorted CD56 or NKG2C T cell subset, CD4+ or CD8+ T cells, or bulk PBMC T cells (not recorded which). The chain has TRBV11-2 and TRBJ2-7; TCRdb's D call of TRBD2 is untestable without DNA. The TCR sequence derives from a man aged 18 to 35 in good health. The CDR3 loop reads CASSTRGHEQYF.